The sequence of this T cell receptor (beta chain) was determined in a study of T cell responses to AZD1222 COVID-19 vaccine. About the research overall: Second-dose groups at about 4 or about 12 weeks were pooled.

The assay was immunoSEQ multiplex PCR, and TCRdb's table has in-frame clones only and misses some. The table records over 120,000 clones, about 92% of them present only once. This clone has only one observation. Antigen unknown. Study results and caveats: Repertoires were collected only later (after the peak T cell response had occurred). Clonal diversity may have been underestimated, and the donors were mostly white British, with more females than males. AZD1222 recipients seropositive at baseline numbered only 5 to 7.

The ends were cut back, 6 bases at V and 5 bases at J, with 13 bases in the middle. This CDR3 has 13 amino acids. This TCR derives from an adult in good health. The V call is TRBV12-3 or TRBV12-4, the J call TRBJ1-2, with a possible D match to TRBD1 (6 bases). Source: peripheral blood, taken on day 0 of AZD1222 vaccination. CDR3 sequence: CASSKTTGYGYTF. The CDR3 coding sequence is TGTGCCAGCAGCAAAACGACAGGTTATGGCTACACCTTC.